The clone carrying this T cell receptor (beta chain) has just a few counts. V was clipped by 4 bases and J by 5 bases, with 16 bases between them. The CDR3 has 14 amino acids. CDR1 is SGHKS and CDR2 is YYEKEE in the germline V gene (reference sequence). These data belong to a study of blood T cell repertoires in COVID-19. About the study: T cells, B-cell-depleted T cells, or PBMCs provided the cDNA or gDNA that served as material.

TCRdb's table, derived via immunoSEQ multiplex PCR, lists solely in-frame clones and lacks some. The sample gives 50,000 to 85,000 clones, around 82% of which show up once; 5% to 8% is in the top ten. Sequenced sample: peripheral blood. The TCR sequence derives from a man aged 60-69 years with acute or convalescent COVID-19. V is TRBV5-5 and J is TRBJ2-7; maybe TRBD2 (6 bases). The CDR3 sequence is CASSTRGGTDEQYF. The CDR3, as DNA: TGTGCCAGCAGCACCCGTGGAGGGACGGACGAGCAGTACTTC.